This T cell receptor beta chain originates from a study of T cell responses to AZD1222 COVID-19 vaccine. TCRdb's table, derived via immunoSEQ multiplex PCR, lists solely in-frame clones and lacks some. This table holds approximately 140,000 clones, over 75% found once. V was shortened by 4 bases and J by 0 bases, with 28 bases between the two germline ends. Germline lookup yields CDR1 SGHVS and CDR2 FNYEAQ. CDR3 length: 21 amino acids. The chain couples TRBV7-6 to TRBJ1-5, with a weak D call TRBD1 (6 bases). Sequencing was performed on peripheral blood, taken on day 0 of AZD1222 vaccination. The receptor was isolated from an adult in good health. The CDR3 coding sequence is TGTGCCAGCAGCTCACGACTCAAAGGGGACGGAGGGGGATATAGCAATCAGCCCCAGCATTTT. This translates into CASSSRLKGDGGGYSNQPQHF.